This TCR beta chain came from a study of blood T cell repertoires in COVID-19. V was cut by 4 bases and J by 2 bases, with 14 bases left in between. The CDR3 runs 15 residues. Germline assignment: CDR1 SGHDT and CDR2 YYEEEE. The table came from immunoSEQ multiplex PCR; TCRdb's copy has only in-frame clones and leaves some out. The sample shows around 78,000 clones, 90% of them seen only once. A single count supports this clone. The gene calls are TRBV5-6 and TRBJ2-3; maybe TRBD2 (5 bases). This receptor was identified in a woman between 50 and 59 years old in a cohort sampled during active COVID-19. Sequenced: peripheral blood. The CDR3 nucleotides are TGTGCCAGCAGCCCGACGGGCGGACTCACAGATACGCAGTATTTT. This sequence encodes CASSPTGGLTDTQYF.